One and the same sample provided the 21 T cell receptor beta chains below, sequenced in a study of CD8+CD57+ T cells in acquired aplastic anemia. TCR beta VDJ and CDR3 were profiled, and genomic DNA was the template. TCRdb used MiXCR to reprocess the reads, holding one entry per CDR3 protein. The sample includes 250,000 to 350,000 distinct CDR3 sequences, around 60% of them seen just once. Sequencing was carried out using sorted CD4+, CD8+, or CD8+CD57+ T cells (not recorded which) from PBMCs. All receptors come from a human donor with severe aplastic anemia or a healthy control (not recorded which).

J is TRBJ2-7 and V is TRBV19, with D possibly matching TRBD2 (5 bases). The V gene lost 8 bases and the J gene lost 6 bases, with 20 bases spanning the gap. Per the germline V gene, CDR1 is LNHDA and CDR2 is SQIVND (reference sequence). The CDR3 loop spans 14 amino acids. The CDR3 here is CASRLWTAYLEQYF. As DNA, the CDR3 is TGTGCCAGTCGACTATGGACGGCATACCTCGAGCAGTACTTC.

This clonotype was picked up many times. The V gene is TRBV20-1, the J gene TRBJ1-5; D gene ambiguous. Germline CDR1 and CDR2: DFQATT and SNEGSKA (reference sequence). The CDR3 totals 13 residues. V was pared by 1 base and J by 4 bases, with 8 bases between. As DNA, the CDR3 is TGCAGTGCTAGAGTGCAGACAAATCAGCCCCAGCATTTT. This gives the protein CSARVQTNQPQHF.

This clonotype has at least ten counts. CDR3 DNA sequence: TGCAGTGCTAGTGCGGGGGGGGCGTATACGCAGTATTTT. This sequence encodes CSASAGGAYTQYF. The chain recombines TRBV20-1 with TRBJ2-3; TRBD2 aligns across 9 bases. From germline, CDR1 is DFQATT and CDR2 SNEGSKA (reference sequence). With V trimmed by 3 bases and J by 7 bases, 5 bases remained unmatched. The CDR3 loop spans 13 amino acids.

In its sample, this clonotype was seen a few times. The gene calls are TRBV24-1 and TRBJ2-7; the match to TRBD2 covers 10 bases. The V gene end was trimmed by 3 bases and the J gene end by 2 bases; junction bases not matched to a gene: 6. The CDR3 runs 16 residues. CDR1 KGHDR and CDR2 SFDVKD come from the germline V gene. CDR3 coding DNA: TGTGCCACCAGTGATCCGAGGACTAGCGGCACCTACGAGCAGTACTTC. Protein product: CATSDPRTSGTYEQYF.

The V gene is TRBV7-9, the J gene TRBJ2-3; D unresolved. CDR1 is SEHNR and CDR2 is FQNEAQ in the germline V gene (reference sequence). Trimming took off 4 bases at V and 3 bases at J, with 17 bases between the two ends. This CDR3 region has 16 residues. As DNA, the CDR3 is TGTGCCAGCAGCTCCAATGTCGGAACGGGTACAGATACGCAGTATTTT. Protein sequence: CASSSNVGTGTDTQYF.

This clonotype has only a few counts. V usage is TRBV25-1 and J usage is TRBJ1-6; D ambiguous. Trimming left V 4 bases short and J 11 bases short, with 15 bases between. Per the germline V gene, CDR1 is MGHDK and CDR2 is SYGVNS. The CDR3 sequence is 14 residues long. CDR3 loop: CASSVGGPPTPLHF. Written as DNA, the CDR3 is TGTGCCAGCAGTGTAGGAGGACCTCCGACACCCCTCCACTTT.

Many counts were recorded for this clonotype. The CDR3 spells CASSSMSGVTGELFF. Written as DNA, the CDR3 is TGTGCCAGCAGCTCGATGAGCGGTGTCACCGGGGAGCTGTTTTTT. The chain uses TRBV7-9 and TRBJ2-2; tentatively, D is TRBD2 (5 bases). V lost 4 bases, J lost 4 bases, and 13 bases lay in between. Germline CDR1 is SEHNR and CDR2 is FQNEAQ (reference sequence). The length of the CDR3 is 15 residues.

Remarks on this clonotype: A much larger clone lies one base from this, so it may be a read error. Lacking the conserved final phenylalanine or tryptophan, this CDR3 likely reflects a read error. V gene TRBV5-5 combines with J gene TRBJ1-3; TRBD1 is a possible D gene (6 bases). Germline V CDR1 and CDR2: SGHKS, YYEKEE (reference sequence). Trimming removed 0 bases from V and 2 bases from J, with 12 bases in between. This CDR3 spans 16 amino acids. CDR3 sequence: CASSLGRGPTGNTIYS. The CDR3 bases are TGTGCCAGCAGCTTGGGCAGGGGCCCTACTGGAAACACCATATATTCT.

This clonotype was found once. The V and J genes are TRBV29-1 and TRBJ1-1; D not certain. CDR3 size: 14 residues. From germline, CDR1 is SQVTM and CDR2 ANQGSEA. The V and J ends lost 7 bases and 1 base respectively, with 16 bases between them. The CDR3 region is CSAHAHIANTEAFF. The CDR3, as DNA: TGCAGCGCCCACGCGCATATTGCGAACACTGAAGCTTTCTTT.

The table lists this clonotype with many counts. V usage is TRBV10-3 and J usage is TRBJ2-3, with TRBD2 matching over 9 bases. V lost 6 bases and J lost 3; bases outside the gene matches: 1. The germline CDR1 and CDR2 sequences are ENHRY and SYGVKD. The CDR3 consists of 13 residues. The CDR3 sequence: CAIRAGGTDTQYF. The CDR3, as DNA: TGTGCCATCAGGGCGGGGGGGACAGATACGCAGTATTTT.

With respect to this clonotype: No DNA is shown, since the ends of the CDR3 on it are uncertain; the CDR3 is the one TCRdb lists. The gene calls are TRBV7-2 and TRBJ2-4; the table's D call of TRBD2 was not tested on the DNA. The CDR3 totals 23 residues, both ends included. Per the germline V gene, CDR1 is SGHTA and CDR2 is FQGNSA. The CDR3 here is CASSTRTTSYEQYFGPAKNIQYF.

J is TRBJ2-2 and V is TRBV11-3; 12 nucleotides line up with TRBD2. Germline V gene sequence: CDR1 SGHNT, CDR2 YENEEA. J lost 0 bases, V lost 8 bases, and 4 bases had no gene match. This CDR3 region has 16 residues. CDR3 nucleotides: TGTGCCAGCCGTCGGACTAGCGGGGCGAACACCGGGGAGCTGTTTTTT. This codes for CASRRTSGANTGELFF.

This clonotype was detected only a few times. This sequence joins TRBV27 and TRBJ1-1; D is uncertain. Deletions cut 0 bases from V and 5 bases from J, with 10 bases between. This CDR3 has 14 residues. In germline, CDR1 is MNHEY, CDR2 SMNVEV (reference sequence). Here the CDR3 DNA reads TGTGCCAGCAGTTTATCCCCCGGCCGGACTGAAGCTTTCTTT. Its translation is CASSLSPGRTEAFF.

This clonotype was seen a few times. The rearrangement links TRBV19 to TRBJ1-2; unclear D gene. The CDR3 spans 13 residues. Trimming took 3 bases from V and 0 from J, leaving 5 bases between them. The germline V gene has CDR1 LNHDA and CDR2 SQIVND (reference sequence). CDR3 coding DNA: TGTGCCAGTAGTATCTCTACTAACTATGGCTACACCTTC. This sequence encodes CASSISTNYGYTF.

The chain carries TRBV7-3 and TRBJ1-1; D is undetermined. Germline V gene sequence: CDR1 SGHTA, CDR2 FQGTGA. Trimming shortened V by 5 bases and J by 2 bases, and 9 bases separated the two germline ends. The CDR3 is made up of 13 amino acids. The CDR3 DNA sequence: TGTGCCAGCAGCCTTTACCAAAACACTGAAGCTTTCTTT. Translated, it gives CASSLYQNTEAFF.

V is TRBV2 and J is TRBJ2-1; 12 bases map to TRBD2. CDR1 and CDR2 (germline): SNHLY, FYNNEI. This CDR3 region has 16 residues. Germline trimming cut 8 bases from V and 0 bases from J; bases unmatched to any gene: 5. For the CDR3, the DNA is TGTGCCAGCCGGACTAGCGGGGCGAGCTCCTACAATGAGCAGTTCTTC. Protein: CASRTSGASSYNEQFF.

The chain links TRBV15 to TRBJ2-1; 7 bases fit TRBD2. After removal of 10 bases from V and 8 bases from J, the junction contained 17 bases not matched to a gene. This CDR3 spans 15 amino acids. Germline V lookup: CDR1 LNHNV, CDR2 YYDKDF (reference sequence). CDR3 sequence: CASRRLGGVEDEQFF. For the CDR3, the DNA is TGTGCCAGCCGACGTTTGGGGGGGGTTGAGGATGAGCAGTTCTTC.

J is TRBJ2-3 and V is TRBV15; 10 bases map to TRBD2. The trim removed 8 bases at V and 0 bases at J, leaving 2 bases unmatched. This CDR3 has 14 amino acids. Germline V gives CDR1 LNHNV, CDR2 YYDKDF (reference sequence). In nucleotides, the CDR3 is TGTGCCACCTTTAGCGGGGGGAGCACAGATACGCAGTATTTT. As protein: CATFSGGSTDTQYF.

The chain recombines TRBV20-1 with TRBJ2-7; D gene uncertain. The germline V gene encodes CDR1 DFQATT and CDR2 SNEGSKA (reference sequence). V shed 4 bases and J shed 2 bases, with 15 bases lying between them. The CDR3 totals 14 residues. CDR3: CSAIGPLPPYEQYF. DNA of the CDR3: TGCAGTGCTATTGGGCCCTTGCCCCCCTACGAGCAGTACTTC.

The chain is built from TRBV2 and TRBJ2-5, with 9 bases fitting TRBD2. Trimming removed 4 bases from V and 4 bases from J; junction bases left unmatched: 10. This CDR3 spans 16 amino acids. The germline V gene has CDR1 SNHLY and CDR2 FYNNEI. The DNA of the CDR3 is TGTGCCAGCAGTGGACAGCGGGGGGCCGGGGGAGAGACCCAGTACTTC. This encodes CASSGQRGAGGETQYF.

V usage is TRBV7-9 and J usage is TRBJ1-1, with D maybe TRBD1 (5 bases). CDR1 is SEHNR, CDR2 FQNEAQ, per germline (reference sequence). The CDR3 contains 14 residues. V shed 4 bases and J shed 1 base, with 10 bases lying between them. CDR3 protein: CASSSSTGNTEAFF. The CDR3 DNA is TGTGCCAGCAGCTCCTCAACAGGGAACACTGAAGCTTTCTTT.